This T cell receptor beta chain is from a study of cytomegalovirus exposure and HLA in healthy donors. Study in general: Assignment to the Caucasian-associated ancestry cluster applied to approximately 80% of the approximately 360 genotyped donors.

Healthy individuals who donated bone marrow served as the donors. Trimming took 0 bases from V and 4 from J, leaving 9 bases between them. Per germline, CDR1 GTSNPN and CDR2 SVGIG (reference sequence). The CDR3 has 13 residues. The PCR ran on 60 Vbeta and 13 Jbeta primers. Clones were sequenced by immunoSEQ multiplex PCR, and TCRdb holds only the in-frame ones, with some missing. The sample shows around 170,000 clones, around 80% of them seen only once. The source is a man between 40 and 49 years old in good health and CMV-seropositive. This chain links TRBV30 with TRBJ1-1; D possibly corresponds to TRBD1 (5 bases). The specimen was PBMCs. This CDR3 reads CAWSVGEGTEAFF. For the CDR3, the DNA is TGTGCCTGGAGTGTAGGGGAAGGCACTGAAGCTTTCTTT.